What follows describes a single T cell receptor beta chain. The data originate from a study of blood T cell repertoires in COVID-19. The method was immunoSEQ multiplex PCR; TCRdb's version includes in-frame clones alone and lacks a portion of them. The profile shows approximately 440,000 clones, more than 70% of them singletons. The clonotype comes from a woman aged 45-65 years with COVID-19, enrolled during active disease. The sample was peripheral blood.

The CDR3 region has the DNA TGTGCCAGCAGCGGACAGGGATCCGACTATGGCTACACCTTC. Its protein product is CASSGQGSDYGYTF. This chain uses TRBV9 with TRBJ1-2; 7 nucleotides agree with TRBD1. This CDR3 spans 14 amino acids. Germline V lookup: CDR1 SGDLS, CDR2 YYNGEE. V lost 3 bases to trimming and J lost 3 bases; unmatched junction nucleotides: 5.